This T cell receptor (beta chain) was recovered during a study of CD8+ T cells in alopecia areata. Study information: Those patients who were treated received oral tofacitinib, which was given at 5 to 10 mg twice daily for moderate-to-severe alopecia areata. Severity scoring for treated patients was based on the percentage of affected scalp area. Study results and limitations: Administration of tofacitinib significantly diminished scalp clonality and expanded CD8+ clones within the top 100. Normal scalp had lower clonality than lesional scalp, with alopecia totalis/universalis lesions showing this most strongly.

On this clone itself: Its antigen is undetermined.

CDR3 length equals 15 residues. Germline V CDR1 and CDR2: SGHVS, FNYEAQ. V gave up 3 bases and J gave up 5 bases; unmatched junction bases: 6. cDNA prepared by RNA extraction and subsequent reverse transcription served as the template for sequencing. TCRdb's copy holds only in-frame clones and misses some; the assay was immunoSEQ multiplex PCR. The profile shows about 220,000 clones, less than 75% of them singletons. Noted treatment: oral pan-JAK inhibitor, 5-10 mg twice daily. The chain is built from TRBV7-6 and TRBJ1-1; 10 bases line up with TRBD1. The sequence came from a human donor with alopecia areata. The sample in question was CD4+ T cells sorted from blood, obtained at week 4, from a patient treated with tofacitinib. The CDR3 spells CASSLGGQGGTEAFF. The CDR3 bases are TGTGCCAGCAGCTTGGGTGGACAGGGGGGGACTGAAGCTTTCTTT. Full variable domain (outside the CDR3, taken from reference TRBV7-6 and TRBJ1-1): GAGVSQSPRYKVTKRGQDVALRCDPISGHVSLYWYRQALGQGPEFLTYFNYEAQQDKSGLPNDRFSAERPEGSISTLTIQRTEQRDSAMYRCASSLGGQGGTEAFFGQGTRLTVV.